This T cell receptor beta chain derives from a study of OX40 agonist ivuxolimab in advanced cancers. Study details: Age averaged around 54 years (range 23 to 79), and roughly 80% were male. Anti-PD-1, anti-PD-L1 or anti-CTLA-4 therapy given earlier was allowed, and roughly 38% had some.

Systemic immunosuppression or a history of autoimmune disease excluded patients. The timepoints at which blood was sampled were baseline, cycle 4 day 1, and cycle 7 day 1. Method: immunoSEQ multiplex PCR; TCRdb's copy keeps in-frame clones and lacks some. The sample shows about 62,000 clones, 84% of them seen only once. V lost 4 bases and J 8 bases, leaving 17 bases between the germline ends. This CDR3 is built from 14 residues. Germline V gene lookup returns CDR1 SGHAT and CDR2 FQNNGV. This clonotype was sampled from an adult with an advanced solid tumor such as melanoma, head and neck, liver or kidney cancer. Sequencing was performed on CD4+ or CD8+ T cells sorted from blood, taken in a trial of the OX40 agonist ivuxolimab. V gene TRBV11-2 combines with J gene TRBJ1-2; a possible D gene is TRBD1 (6 bases). The CDR3 region has the DNA TGTGCCAGCAGCTCCGACCGGGGGGCGCACGGCTACACCTTC. Protein sequence: CASSSDRGAHGYTF.